These T cell receptor beta chains were read from a single sample in a study of OX40 agonist ivuxolimab in advanced cancers. TCRdb keeps only in-frame clones here, not all; method: immunoSEQ multiplex PCR. The table includes tens of thousands of clones, approximately 91% detected once. The source material was CD4+ or CD8+ T cells sorted from blood, sampled in a trial of the OX40 agonist ivuxolimab. These receptors were taken from an adult with an advanced solid tumor such as melanoma, head and neck, liver or kidney cancer. The CDR3 runs from the conserved cysteine through the conserved F or W. D genes are given only for firm matches. Clone size is given for some rows only: seen once, a few or many times, or a class if the clone is expanded.

v_gene: TRBV6-5; d_gene: TRBD2; abundance: NA; len: 15; j_gene: TRBJ2-1; CDR3aa: CASSATSVSYNEQFF; CDR3nt: TGTGCCAGCAGCGCTACTAGCGTCTCCTACAATGAGCAGTTCTTC
v_gene: TRBV5-4; d_gene: NA; abundance: NA; len: 15; j_gene: TRBJ2-7; CDR3aa: CASSLAAGSSYEQYF; CDR3nt: TGTGCCAGCAGCTTGGCGGCAGGGAGCTCCTACGAGCAGTACTTC
v_gene: TRBV28; d_gene: TRBD2; abundance: once; len: 13; j_gene: TRBJ2-3; CDR3aa: CASERGTTDTQYF; CDR3nt: TGTGCCAGCGAGCGGGGGACCACAGATACGCAGTATTTT
v_gene: TRBV28; d_gene: NA; abundance: NA; len: 17; j_gene: TRBJ2-3; CDR3aa: CASSSLGRGTSTDTQYF; CDR3nt: TGTGCCAGCAGTTCACTCGGAAGGGGGACTAGCACAGATACGCAGTATTTT
v_gene: TRBV7-2; d_gene: NA; abundance: NA; len: 12; j_gene: TRBJ2-2; CDR3aa: CASSLASGELFF; CDR3nt: TGTGCCAGCAGCTTAGCGTCCGGGGAGCTGTTTTTT
v_gene: TRBV28; d_gene: NA; abundance: NA; len: 16; j_gene: TRBJ1-5; CDR3aa: CACGGRGTVSNQPQHF; CDR3nt: TGTGCCTGTGGGGGGAGGGGGACGGTAAGCAATCAGCCCCAGCATTTT
v_gene: TRBV4-3; d_gene: NA; abundance: NA; len: 15; j_gene: TRBJ2-1; CDR3aa: CASSQNLGSYNEQFF; CDR3nt: TGCGCCAGCAGCCAAAATCTCGGCTCCTACAATGAGCAGTTCTTC
v_gene: TRBV10-2; d_gene: TRBD1; abundance: NA; len: 14; j_gene: TRBJ2-1; CDR3aa: CASSPGQGVNEQFF; CDR3nt: TGCGCCAGCAGCCCGGGACAGGGAGTCAATGAGCAGTTCTTC
v_gene: TRBV18; d_gene: TRBD2; abundance: NA; len: 14; j_gene: TRBJ2-5; CDR3aa: CASSTLAGEETQYF; CDR3nt: TGTGCCAGCTCAACACTAGCGGGAGAGGAGACCCAGTACTTC
v_gene: TRBV4-1; d_gene: NA; abundance: NA; len: 14; j_gene: TRBJ1-2; CDR3aa: CASSQAGTHYGYTF; CDR3nt: TGCGCCAGCAGCCAAGCCGGGACTCACTATGGCTACACCTTC
v_gene: TRBV5-1; d_gene: NA; abundance: NA; len: 17; j_gene: TRBJ1-2; CDR3aa: CASSLEFGGASNYGYTF; CDR3nt: TGCGCCAGCAGCTTGGAATTCGGGGGGGCGTCGAACTATGGCTACACCTTC
v_gene: TRBV28; d_gene: TRBD1; abundance: NA; len: 13; j_gene: TRBJ1-5; CDR3aa: CASSWTGGQPQHF; CDR3nt: TGTGCCAGCAGTTGGACAGGGGGACAGCCCCAGCATTTT
v_gene: TRBV10-3; d_gene: TRBD1; abundance: NA; len: 15; j_gene: TRBJ1-1; CDR3aa: CAISESMTGFTEAFF; CDR3nt: TGTGCCATCAGTGAGTCAATGACAGGGTTCACTGAAGCTTTCTTT
v_gene: TRBV4-1; d_gene: NA; abundance: NA; len: 14; j_gene: TRBJ2-3; CDR3aa: CASSQAPGTDTQYF; CDR3nt: TGCGCCAGCAGCCAAGCGCCAGGCACAGATACGCAGTATTTT
v_gene: TRBV28; d_gene: NA; abundance: NA; len: 14; j_gene: TRBJ1-5; CDR3aa: CASSFYTSNQPQHF; CDR3nt: TGTGCCAGCAGTTTTTACACCTCGAATCAGCCCCAGCATTTT
v_gene: TRBV4-1; d_gene: NA; abundance: NA; len: 15; j_gene: TRBJ1-2; CDR3aa: CASSHDERENYGYTF; CDR3nt: TGCGCCAGCAGCCACGATGAAAGGGAAAACTATGGCTACACCTTC
v_gene: TRBV7-7; d_gene: TRBD2; abundance: NA; len: 18; j_gene: TRBJ2-1; CDR3aa: CASSLGPPSGSGGNEQFF; CDR3nt: TGTGCTAGCAGCCTAGGTCCCCCGAGCGGGAGTGGGGGAAATGAGCAGTTCTTC
v_gene: TRBV14; d_gene: NA; abundance: NA; len: 14; j_gene: TRBJ2-1; CDR3aa: CASSLGFSYNEQFF; CDR3nt: TGTGCCAGCAGCCTCGGGTTCTCCTACAATGAGCAGTTCTTC
v_gene: TRBV6-4; d_gene: TRBD1; abundance: NA; len: 15; j_gene: TRBJ2-3; CDR3aa: CASRETGFGTDTQYF; CDR3nt: TGTGCCAGCAGAGAGACAGGGTTTGGCACAGATACGCAGTATTTT
v_gene: TRBV27; d_gene: TRBD1; abundance: NA; len: 14; j_gene: TRBJ2-7; CDR3aa: CASTSGTEHYEQYF; CDR3nt: TGTGCCAGCACGTCCGGGACAGAACACTACGAGCAGTACTTC
v_gene: TRBV11-2; d_gene: NA; abundance: NA; len: 14; j_gene: TRBJ2-7; CDR3aa: CASSPRQRWYEQYF; CDR3nt: TGTGCCAGCAGCCCCCGACAGAGGTGGTACGAGCAGTACTTC
v_gene: TRBV4-1; d_gene: NA; abundance: few; len: 13; j_gene: TRBJ1-1; CDR3aa: CASSHGISGEAFF; CDR3nt: TGCGCCAGCAGCCATGGGATAAGCGGTGAAGCTTTCTTT
v_gene: TRBV28; d_gene: NA; abundance: NA; len: 15; j_gene: TRBJ2-1; CDR3aa: CASSSSTGPRNEQFF; CDR3nt: TGTGCCAGCAGTTCCTCGACAGGTCCGCGGAATGAGCAGTTCTTC
v_gene: TRBV27; d_gene: NA; abundance: NA; len: 16; j_gene: TRBJ2-3; CDR3aa: CASSYSGLRGTDTQYF; CDR3nt: TGTGCCAGCAGTTATTCCGGTCTTAGGGGCACAGATACGCAGTATTTT
v_gene: TRBV21-1; d_gene: NA; abundance: NA; len: 18; j_gene: TRBJ1-4; CDR3aa: CASSKACFRAVVDEKLFF; CDR3nt: TGTGCCAGCAGCAAAGCGTGTTTCAGGGCCGTGGTAGATGAAAAACTGTTTTTT
v_gene: TRBV11-2; d_gene: NA; abundance: NA; len: 15; j_gene: TRBJ2-1; CDR3aa: CASIGEGPPLNEQFF; CDR3nt: TGTGCCAGCATCGGCGAGGGACCTCCCCTCAATGAGCAGTTCTTC
v_gene: TRBV6-5; d_gene: NA; abundance: once; len: 12; j_gene: TRBJ2-7; CDR3aa: CASSYSTDLEYF; CDR3nt: TGTGCCAGCAGTTACTCCACCGACCTGGAATACTTC
v_gene: TRBV7-3; d_gene: TRBD2; abundance: NA; len: 20; j_gene: TRBJ2-1; CDR3aa: CASSPRGLSERGPSYNEQFF; CDR3nt: TGTGCCAGCAGCCCCCGCGGTCTGTCTGAGCGGGGGCCCTCCTACAATGAGCAGTTCTTC
v_gene: TRBV7-8; d_gene: NA; abundance: NA; len: 15; j_gene: TRBJ2-3; CDR3aa: CASSLRGPGTDTQYF; CDR3nt: TGTGCCAGCAGCTTACGGGGGCCAGGCACAGATACGCAGTATTTT
v_gene: TRBV19; d_gene: TRBD1; abundance: NA; len: 12; j_gene: TRBJ1-1; CDR3aa: CATSQGFTEAFF; CDR3nt: TGTGCCACCTCACAGGGGTTTACTGAAGCTTTCTTT
v_gene: TRBV29-1; d_gene: NA; abundance: NA; len: 15; j_gene: TRBJ1-2; CDR3aa: CSVRSGTLANYGYTF; CDR3nt: TGCAGCGTTCGGTCGGGGACCTTAGCTAACTATGGCTACACCTTC